Presented here are 18 T cell receptor beta chains from one specimen sequenced in a study of T cell responses to AZD1222 COVID-19 vaccine. Assay used: immunoSEQ multiplex PCR; TCRdb lists only in-frame clones, some missing. The repertoire holds 150,000 to 200,000 clones, with roughly 94% as singletons. This sample comprised peripheral blood, obtained 28 days after the second AZD1222 dose. Receptor source: an adult who received the AZD1222 COVID-19 vaccine.

V is TRBV5-1 and J is TRBJ2-2, with 11 positions matching TRBD1. The germline V gene encodes CDR1 SGHRS and CDR2 YFSETQ. Trimming took 1 base from V and 8 from J; bases not matched to a gene: 4. The CDR3 covers 15 residues. The chain's CDR3 is CASSLRTGGSGELFF. The CDR3 bases are TGCGCCAGCAGCTTGAGGACAGGGGGCTCAGGGGAGCTGTTTTTT.

V usage is TRBV7-9 and J usage is TRBJ2-7, with TRBD2 matching over 9 bases. The V gene end was trimmed by 5 bases and the J gene end by 0 bases; junction bases not matched to a gene: 8. The germline V gene has CDR1 SEHNR and CDR2 FQNEAQ (reference sequence). This CDR3 comprises 16 residues. In nucleotides, the CDR3 is TGTGCCAGCAGCCCACAGACTAGCGGCTCCTCCTACGAGCAGTACTTC. Translating it yields CASSPQTSGSSYEQYF.

V is TRBV6-5 and J is TRBJ2-1, with TRBD1 identical over 10 bases. V trimming: 2 bases; J trimming: 9 bases; junction bases outside the gene matches: 7. The V gene's germline CDR1 is MNHEY and CDR2 SVGAGI. The CDR3 totals 15 residues. CDR3 loop: CASSYETGGGGEQFF. The CDR3 DNA follows: TGTGCCAGCAGTTACGAGACAGGGGGCGGGGGTGAGCAGTTCTTC.

Here the CDR3 DNA reads TGCAGCGTTGAAGAAAGAGGACAGGCACCCATGAACACTGAAGCTTTCTTT. Translation: CSVEERGQAPMNTEAFF. V gene TRBV29-1 combines with J gene TRBJ1-1, with TRBD1 identical over 7 bases. This CDR3 is 17 amino acids long. V shed 0 bases and J 0 bases; nucleotides not matched to a gene: 10. Looked up from germline, CDR1 is SQVTM and CDR2 is ANQGSEA.

V and J are TRBV18 and TRBJ2-3, with D possibly matching TRBD2 (5 bases). V was cut by 6 bases and J by 1 base, with 8 bases left in between. The CDR3 is 13 amino acids. From germline, CDR1 is KGHSH and CDR2 LQKENI. CDR3 nucleotides: TGTGCCAGCTCGTGGGGAGGCACAGATACGCAGTATTTT. This sequence encodes CASSWGGTDTQYF.

The V and J genes are TRBV5-8 and TRBJ1-1; D unclear. This CDR3 is 14 amino acids long. Germline CDR1 SGHTS, CDR2 YDEGEE. V was trimmed by 2 bases and J by 2 bases, leaving 10 bases between them. DNA for the CDR3: TGTGCCAGCAGCTTCGGAGGATCTAACACTGAAGCTTTCTTT. It specifies CASSFGGSNTEAFF.

The chain links TRBV21-1 to TRBJ2-1. TRBV21-1 is a listed pseudogene. This CDR3 contains 12 residues. The DNA for the CDR3 is TGTGCCAGCAGCAATGGGGGATTTTGGCAGTTCTTC. Amino acids: CASSNGGFWQFF.

This clone occurred once. CDR3 in amino acids: CASSSGGIYEQYF. The CDR3 nucleotides read TGTGCCAGCAGTTCAGGGGGGATCTACGAGCAGTACTTC. The genes are TRBV27 and TRBJ2-7; possibly TRBD1 for D (7 bases). This CDR3 spans 13 amino acids. Germline loops: CDR1 MNHEY, CDR2 SMNVEV (reference sequence). V was pared by 4 bases and J by 3 bases, with 10 bases between.

Only a few counts were recorded for this clone. CDR3 sequence (DNA): TGTGCCAGCAGCCCCGGGTTAGGGGTTTACGAGCAGTACTTC. This codes for CASSPGLGVYEQYF. V gene TRBV5-4 combines with J gene TRBJ2-7; D is possibly TRBD1 (5 bases). Germline CDR1 and CDR2: SGHNT and YYREEE (reference sequence). Trimming stripped 4 bases from V and 4 bases from J, with 15 bases between. The CDR3 loop spans 14 amino acids.

The chain joins TRBV5-5 to TRBJ1-5, with D uncertain. The germline gives CDR1 SGHKS, CDR2 YYEKEE (reference sequence). V was cut by 4 bases and J by 0 bases, with 8 bases left in between. The CDR3 is 14 amino acids. The CDR3 DNA is TGTGCCAGCAGCCCCTCCCTTAGCAATCAGCCCCAGCATTTT. It encodes CASSPSLSNQPQHF.

The chain recombines TRBV20-1 with TRBJ1-6; 10 bases map to TRBD1. Germline V gene sequence: CDR1 DFQATT, CDR2 SNEGSKA (reference sequence). The CDR3 totals 19 residues. V lost 3 bases and J lost 9; bases outside the gene matches: 20. For the CDR3, the DNA is TGCAGTGCTAGTTTCGCAGCGGGACAGGGGCTAGGAGATAGTTCACCCCTCCACTTT. Protein sequence: CSASFAAGQGLGDSSPLHF.

The rearrangement uses TRBV28 and TRBJ1-2, with unresolved D. V lost 3 bases to trimming and J lost 2 bases, with 7 bases between them. CDR3 size: 13 residues. Germline lookup yields CDR1 MDHEN and CDR2 SYDVKM. The CDR3: CASSFGGNYGYTF. The CDR3 bases are TGTGCCAGCAGTTTTGGAGGGAACTATGGCTACACCTTC.

This chain joins TRBV29-1 and TRBJ2-1, with TRBD2 identical over 10 bases. The CDR3 consists of 16 residues. Germline trimming cut 1 base from V and 7 bases from J; bases unmatched to any gene: 10. The V gene's germline CDR1 is SQVTM and CDR2 ANQGSEA. The CDR3 DNA sequence: TGCAGCGTTGAAGTTCTACTAGCGGGACAACGGAATGAGCAGTTCTTC. It yields the protein CSVEVLLAGQRNEQFF.

The CDR3 here is CASSLQGYGYTF. The CDR3 coding sequence is TGCGCCAGCAGTCTCCAGGGCTATGGCTACACCTTC. V usage is TRBV10-2 and J usage is TRBJ1-2; tentatively, D is TRBD1 (5 bases). Trimming removed 5 bases at V and 4 bases at J, with 8 bases between. Germline CDR1 and CDR2: WSHSY and SAAADI. The CDR3 loop spans 12 amino acids.

This chain joins TRBV3-1 (or the pseudogene TRBV3-2) and TRBJ2-7; D perhaps matches TRBD1 (6 bases). Trimming took 4 bases from V and 2 from J, leaving 9 bases between them. Per germline, CDR1 LGHDT and CDR2 YNNKEL (reference sequence). CDR3 length: 13 residues. CDR3 protein: CASSLRTAYEQYF. As DNA, the CDR3 is TGTGCCAGCAGCCTCCGGACAGCCTACGAGCAGTACTTC.

This rearrangement joins TRBV5-8 to TRBJ2-7; 13 positions match TRBD2. This CDR3 region has 12 residues. CDR1 and CDR2 from the germline V gene are SGHTS and YDEGEE. DNA for the CDR3: TGTGCTACTGGACTAGCGGGAGATGAGCAGTACTTC. Translation: CATGLAGDEQYF. The whole variable domain, filled in from reference TRBV5-8 and TRBJ2-7, reads EAGVTQSPTHLIKTRGQQATLRCSPISGHTSVYWYQQALGLGLQFLLWYDEGEERNRGNFPPRFSGRQFPNYSSELNVNALELEDSALYLCATGLAGDEQYFGPGTRLTVT.

The chain is built from TRBV30 and TRBJ1-2, with D maybe TRBD1 (5 bases). The CDR3 runs to 11 residues. Germline assignment: CDR1 GTSNPN and CDR2 SVGIG (reference sequence). V was trimmed by 0 bases and J by 10 bases, leaving 9 bases between them. CDR3 sequence reads: CAWSVGVAYTF. In DNA form, the CDR3 reads TGTGCCTGGAGTGTAGGGGTCGCCTACACCTTC.

The chain employs TRBV29-1 and TRBJ2-7; 10 positions agree with TRBD2. CDR1 is SQVTM and CDR2 is ANQGSEA in the germline V gene. This CDR3 is 13 amino acids long. V lost 7 bases, J lost 4 bases, and 7 bases stayed unmatched. The CDR3 protein is CSAGAGGRYEQYF. Here the CDR3 DNA reads TGCAGCGCTGGAGCGGGAGGGAGATACGAGCAGTACTTC.